Below, 13 T cell receptor beta chains from the same sample are listed, as sequenced in a study of cytomegalovirus exposure and HLA in healthy donors. PCR was performed using 60 Vbeta and 13 Jbeta primers. Here immunoSEQ multiplex PCR was the method, and the copy in TCRdb shows in-frame clones only, minus some. Of around 94,000 clones detected, 81% appear once; the ten largest clones hold under 13%. The sample consisted of PBMCs. The receptors were gathered from a human donor in good health.

The gene calls are TRBV7-9 and TRBJ1-2, with a possible D match to TRBD1 (6 bases). Germline V gives CDR1 SEHNR, CDR2 FQNEAQ (reference sequence). Trimming left V 2 bases short and J 7 bases short, with 11 bases between. The CDR3 sequence is 13 residues long. CDR3 DNA: TGTGCCAGCAGCTTACAGGGGAGTGGTGGCTACACCTTC. This sequence encodes CASSLQGSGGYTF.

This clone was observed a single time. V and J are TRBV5-6 and TRBJ1-5; D ambiguous. Germline V gives CDR1 SGHDT, CDR2 YYEEEE. Trimming removed 0 bases from V and 9 bases from J, with 13 bases in between. CDR3 size: 14 residues. In DNA form, the CDR3 reads TGTGCCAGCAGCTTGGGAGGTAGTTTCACGCCCCAGCATTTT. Translating gives CASSLGGSFTPQHF.

The V and J genes are TRBV7-3 and TRBJ2-6; D ambiguous. Trimming removed 0 bases from V and 4 bases from J, with 4 bases in between. The germline V gene has CDR1 SGHTA and CDR2 FQGTGA. This CDR3 has 14 amino acids. CDR3 sequence: CASSLTEGANVLTF. The CDR3 coding sequence is TGTGCCAGCAGCTTAACGGAGGGGGCCAACGTCCTGACTTTC.

About this clone: The same CDR3 can be traced to other DNA sequences in this sample. This chain links TRBV19 with TRBJ1-5; TRBD1 matches 7 bases. Germline V gene sequence: CDR1 LNHDA, CDR2 SQIVND (reference sequence). The CDR3 runs 13 residues. The ends lost 9 bases at V and 4 bases at J; junction bases unmatched: 6. The CDR3 sequence is CASSTGSNQPQHF. The DNA for the CDR3 is TGTGCCAGCTCGACAGGGTCGAATCAGCCCCAGCATTTT. Variable domain in full (rest from reference TRBV19 and TRBJ1-5): DGGITQSPKYLFRKEGQNVTLSCEQNLNHDAMYWYRQDPGQGLRLIYYSQIVNDFQKGDIAEGYSVSREKKESFPLTVTSAQKNPTAFYLCASSTGSNQPQHFGDGTRLSIL.

The chain recombines TRBV6-4 with TRBJ2-3, with a tentative D call TRBD2 (6 bases). The ends were cut back, 0 bases at V and 0 bases at J, with 10 bases in the middle. The CDR3 is 16 amino acids. The germline gives CDR1 MRHNA, CDR2 SNTAGT. CDR3 in amino acids: CASSDSPSASTDTQYF. The CDR3 DNA is TGTGCCAGCAGTGACTCCCCTAGCGCTAGCACAGATACGCAGTATTTT.

With regard to this clone: Other nucleotide sequences from this sample produce the same CDR3. V usage is TRBV15 and J usage is TRBJ2-1, with 7 bases identical to TRBD1. V trimming: 3 bases; J trimming: 0 bases; junction bases outside the gene matches: 5. This CDR3 comprises 16 residues. Germline V lookup: CDR1 LNHNV, CDR2 YYDKDF (reference sequence). DNA of the CDR3: TGTGCCACCAGCAGTCCGACAGGGAGCTCCTACAATGAGCAGTTCTTC. Its translation is CATSSPTGSSYNEQFF.

The chain links TRBV7-2 to TRBJ2-7; 15 nucleotides line up with TRBD2. Germline loops: CDR1 SGHTA, CDR2 FQGNSA. CDR3 length equals 16 residues. Trimming cost V 5 bases and J 4 bases; bases outside gene matches: 6. CDR3 nucleotide sequence: TGTGCCAGCAGCCCCGGGACTAGCGGGGGGACGTACGAGCAGTACTTC. It codes for CASSPGTSGGTYEQYF.

This chain links TRBV6-1 with TRBJ2-7; the D is unclear. Germline V gene sequence: CDR1 MNHNS, CDR2 SASEGT. V gave up 3 bases and J gave up 0 bases, with 6 bases separating them. The CDR3 is made up of 13 amino acids. The CDR3 bases are TGTGCCAGCAGTGACCCCAGCTCCTACGAGCAGTACTTC. Its translation is CASSDPSSYEQYF.

The count of this clone is one. V gene TRBV29-1 combines with J gene TRBJ2-1; maybe TRBD2 (7 bases). Germline CDR1 and CDR2: SQVTM and ANQGSEA. The CDR3 is 12 residues long. With 7 bases removed from V and 6 bases from J, the gap between germline ends came to 13 bases. Here the CDR3 DNA reads TGCAGCGCCTGGGGGGGGGCCAATGAGCAGTTCTTC. As protein: CSAWGGANEQFF.

This clone came up a few times. The chain is built from TRBV6-4 and TRBJ2-3; TRBD1 is a possible D gene (5 bases). This CDR3 spans 13 amino acids. The V and J ends lost 3 bases and 2 bases respectively, with 6 bases between them. Germline CDR1 MRHNA, CDR2 SNTAGT. For the CDR3, the DNA is TGTGCCAGCAGTGAAGGGGACACAGATACGCAGTATTTT. Translating gives CASSEGDTDTQYF.

This chain joins TRBV28 and TRBJ1-5; D is unclear. Germline lookup yields CDR1 MDHEN and CDR2 SYDVKM. Trimming shortened V by 4 bases and J by 4 bases, and 20 bases separated the two germline ends. The CDR3 extends over 17 amino acids. This CDR3 is CASSSLHQDFLNQPQHF. Written as DNA, the CDR3 is TGTGCCAGCAGTTCCCTCCACCAGGACTTTCTTAATCAGCCCCAGCATTTT.

V gene TRBV6-6 combines with J gene TRBJ1-1; D call uncertain. The CDR3 covers 13 residues. V was cut by 6 bases and J by 5 bases, with 13 bases left in between. Germline loops: CDR1 MNHNY, CDR2 SVGAGI (reference sequence). The CDR3 nucleotides read TGTGCCAGCAGGGGCAATGGCAGGACTGAAGCTTTCTTT. Encoded protein: CASRGNGRTEAFF.

The gene calls are TRBV6-4 and TRBJ1-2, with TRBD1 as a possible D gene (5 bases). Germline CDR1 reads MRHNA; CDR2 reads SNTAGT. This CDR3 contains 15 residues. Trimming left V 4 bases short and J 5 bases short, with 17 bases between. This CDR3 is CASSGFTGGVYGYTF. CDR3 sequence (DNA): TGTGCCAGCAGTGGGTTCACAGGCGGAGTTTATGGCTACACCTTC.